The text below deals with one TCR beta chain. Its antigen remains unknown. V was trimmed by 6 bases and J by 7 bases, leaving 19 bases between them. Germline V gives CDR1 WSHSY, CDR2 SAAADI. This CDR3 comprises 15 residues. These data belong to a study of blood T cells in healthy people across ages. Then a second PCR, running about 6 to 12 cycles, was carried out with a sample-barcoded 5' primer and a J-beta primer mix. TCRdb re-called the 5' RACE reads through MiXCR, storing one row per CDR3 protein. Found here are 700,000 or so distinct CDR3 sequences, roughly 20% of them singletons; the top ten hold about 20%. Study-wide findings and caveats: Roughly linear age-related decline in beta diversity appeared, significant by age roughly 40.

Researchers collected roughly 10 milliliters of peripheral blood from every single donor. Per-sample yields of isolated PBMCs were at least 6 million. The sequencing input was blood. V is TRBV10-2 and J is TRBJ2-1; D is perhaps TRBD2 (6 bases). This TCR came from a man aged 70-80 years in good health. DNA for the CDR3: TGCGCCAGCAGCCGCTTCGGGGGAACTTCTAATGAGCAGTTCTTC. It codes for CASSRFGGTSNEQFF.